This TCR beta chain appears in the sequencing data of a study of CD8+CD57+ T cells in acquired aplastic anemia. It was patients with CD8+CD57+ cell expansion by flow cytometry who were chosen for sequencing. Using genomic DNA as the template, TCR beta VDJ and CDR3 profiling was carried out. MiXCR, applied by TCRdb to the reads, yields one record per CDR3 protein. Among under 250,000 distinct CDR3 sequences listed, less than 75% were seen once. With V trimmed by 0 bases and J by 3 bases, 8 bases remained unmatched. The CDR3 has 16 amino acids. The germline gives CDR1 SEHNR, CDR2 FQNEAQ (reference sequence).

Sequenced material: sorted CD4+, CD8+, or CD8+CD57+ T cells (not recorded which) from PBMCs. This sequence joins TRBV7-9 and TRBJ2-7, with 7 bases aligning to TRBD1. The receptor's source is a human donor with aplastic anemia. CDR3 protein: CASSLAHRGSIYEQYF. CDR3 coding DNA: TGTGCCAGCAGCTTAGCCCACAGGGGTTCTATCTACGAGCAGTACTTC.